These 28 T cell receptor beta chains were all obtained from the same sample, sequenced in a study of blood T cell repertoires in COVID-19. The assay was immunoSEQ multiplex PCR, and TCRdb's table has in-frame clones only and misses some. The table lists about 250,000 clones, 80% to 95% of them singletons. The sample taken for sequencing was PBMCs or T cells enriched from blood (not recorded which). These receptors all stem from a woman under 30 who had recovered from COVID-19.

V gene TRBV18 combines with J gene TRBJ1-2, with D maybe TRBD1 (6 bases). With 3 bases removed from V and 6 bases from J, the gap between germline ends came to 17 bases. From germline, CDR1 is KGHSH and CDR2 LQKENI. The CDR3 runs to 15 residues. CDR3 in DNA: TGTGCCAGCTCACCGGGACAAATGGTTTCTGATGGCTACACCTTC. Translating gives CASSPGQMVSDGYTF.

CDR3 in amino acids: CASSALATGGVGPNQPQHF. Here the CDR3 DNA reads TGTGCCAGCTCAGCCTTGGCCACGGGCGGGGTTGGTCCTAATCAGCCCCAGCATTTT. The V call is TRBV18, the J call TRBJ1-5; D remains unclear. Germline V gives CDR1 KGHSH, CDR2 LQKENI. The CDR3 contains 19 residues. Trimming took off 5 bases at V and 4 bases at J, with 27 bases between the two ends.

The chain combines TRBV6-5 with TRBJ2-4, with 10 bases that match TRBD1. The CDR3 consists of 14 residues. Germline values: CDR1 MNHEY, CDR2 SVGAGI. V was pared by 3 bases and J by 8 bases, with 4 bases of the junction left unmatched. The CDR3 coding sequence is TGTGCCAGCAGTTATGGACAGGGGGGCGACATTCAGTACTTC. Translated: CASSYGQGGDIQYF.

The chain carries TRBV7-2 and TRBJ1-5, with D uncertain. The V end lost 4 bases, the J end lost 5 bases, and 12 bases lay between the germline ends. Germline CDR1 reads SGHTA; CDR2 reads FQGNSA. The CDR3 consists of 14 residues. This CDR3 is CASSSHLGDQPQHF. In DNA form, the CDR3 reads TGTGCCAGCAGCTCCCACCTAGGAGATCAGCCCCAGCATTTT.

This rearrangement joins TRBV7-9 to TRBJ1-2; 10 nucleotides align to TRBD1. The J segment lost 0 bases and the V segment lost 1 base, leaving 11 bases of the junction unmatched. The CDR3 contains 19 residues. Germline CDR1 is SEHNR and CDR2 is FQNEAQ (reference sequence). The CDR3 coding sequence is TGTGCCAGCAGCTTAGGTTATTGGACAGGGGGAAAGTCTAACTATGGCTACACCTTC. This gives the protein CASSLGYWTGGKSNYGYTF.

J is TRBJ1-3 and V is TRBV11-2; the D is unclear. This CDR3 is built from 14 residues. The V end lost 5 bases, the J end lost 3 bases, and 11 bases lay between the germline ends. Germline V gene data show CDR1 as SGHAT and CDR2 as FQNNGV. The CDR3 DNA is TGTGCCAGCAGCCAAGACATTTATGGAAACACCATATATTTT. Amino acid sequence: CASSQDIYGNTIYF.

The V and J genes are TRBV4-1 and TRBJ1-2; a weak D match, TRBD1 (5 bases). The CDR3 loop spans 16 amino acids. CDR1 is MGHRA, CDR2 YSYEKL, per germline. Trimming pared 0 bases from V and 1 base from J, leaving 12 bases between. The DNA of the CDR3 is TGCGCCAGCAGCCAAGATTTGAGACAGCTTAACTATGGCTACACCTTC. Amino acid sequence: CASSQDLRQLNYGYTF.

The CDR3 bases are TGTGCCAGCTCGTCCCTTCCAGAGACCCAGTACTTC. It codes for CASSSLPETQYF. The gene calls are TRBV18 and TRBJ2-5; no firm D call. There are 12 residues in the CDR3. Germline assignment: CDR1 KGHSH and CDR2 LQKENI. The V gene lost 6 bases and the J gene lost 4 bases, with 9 bases spanning the gap. Full variable domain (rest looked up from reference TRBV18 and TRBJ2-5): NAGVMQNPRHLVRRRGQEARLRCSPMKGHSHVYWYRQLPEEGLKFMVYLQKENIIDESGMPKERFSAEFPKEGPSILRIQQVVRGDSAAYFCASSSLPETQYFGPGTRLLVL.

Remarks on this clone: The same CDR3 can be traced to other DNA sequences in this sample. J is TRBJ1-2 and V is TRBV19, with TRBD1 matching over 10 bases. V lost 4 bases to trimming and J lost 2 bases; unmatched junction nucleotides: 1. Germline V gene sequence: CDR1 LNHDA, CDR2 SQIVND (reference sequence). The CDR3 is 14 amino acids. CDR3 coding DNA: TGTGCCAGTAGTAGGGACAGGGGAAACTATGGCTACACCTTC. Translating gives CASSRDRGNYGYTF.

This chain connects TRBV7-9 to TRBJ1-3; weak D call: TRBD1 (5 bases). Per the germline V gene, CDR1 is SEHNR and CDR2 is FQNEAQ (reference sequence). The CDR3 extends over 14 amino acids. The ends were cut back, 5 bases at V and 6 bases at J, with 14 bases in the middle. CDR3 sequence: CASSHTGLENTIYF. CDR3 bases: TGTGCCAGCAGCCATACGGGACTTGAAAACACCATATATTTT.

The chain combines TRBV28 with TRBJ2-1, with 10 bases fitting TRBD2. Germline V gene lookup returns CDR1 MDHEN and CDR2 SYDVKM. This CDR3 spans 14 amino acids. V gave up 6 bases and J gave up 7 bases; unmatched junction bases: 6. CDR3 sequence (DNA): TGTGCCAGCAGAGCTAGCGGGAGCCTTAATGAGCAGTTCTTC. Residues: CASRASGSLNEQFF.

The V and J genes are TRBV6-2 or TRBV6-3 and TRBJ2-7; 11 nucleotides match TRBD2. CDR1 and CDR2 (germline): MNHEY, SVGEGT. With 1 base clipped from V and 1 base from J, the junction kept 6 bases outside the gene matches. The CDR3 runs 17 residues. CDR3 in DNA: TGTGCCAGCAGTTACTTCCTAGCGGGGGGTCCATCCTACGAGCAGTACTTC. Amino acid sequence: CASSYFLAGGPSYEQYF.

This chain joins TRBV7-2 and TRBJ2-1; 9 bases line up with TRBD2. The CDR3 has 17 amino acids. Germline V gene sequence: CDR1 SGHTA, CDR2 FQGNSA. Trimming removed 5 bases from V and 1 base from J; junction bases left unmatched: 9. CDR3 coding DNA: TGTGCCAGCAGCCCCTGGCGGGAGGGCCGATCCTACAATGAGCAGTTCTTC. Amino acid sequence: CASSPWREGRSYNEQFF.

V is TRBV27 and J is TRBJ1-2; a possible D gene is TRBD1 (5 bases). The CDR3 is 15 amino acids. The V and J ends lost 2 bases and 8 bases respectively, with 18 bases between them. From germline, CDR1 is MNHEY and CDR2 SMNVEV (reference sequence). CDR3 coding DNA: TGTGCCAGCAGTTTAGTCGCAGGGCCACCTAAAGGCTACACCTTC. It codes for CASSLVAGPPKGYTF.

The V and J genes are TRBV11-2 and TRBJ1-1; possibly TRBD1 for D (5 bases). CDR1 is SGHAT, CDR2 FQNNGV, per germline. V was cut by 5 bases and J by 1 base, with 17 bases left in between. The CDR3 consists of 16 residues. The CDR3 DNA sequence: TGTGCCAGCAGCCAATTGGGGGGTGGCGCGAACACTGAAGCTTTCTTT. Its protein is CASSQLGGGANTEAFF.

This chain links TRBV6-1 with TRBJ1-5; D uncertain. V lost 0 bases and J lost 6, with 12 bases in between. From germline, CDR1 is MNHNS and CDR2 SASEGT. CDR3 length: 15 amino acids. CDR3 coding DNA: TGTGCCAGCAGTGAAGCGCCAGGTGAGGGTCAGCCCCAGCATTTT. This encodes CASSEAPGEGQPQHF.

The chain carries TRBV5-6 and TRBJ2-7; 8 nucleotides line up with TRBD1. There are 14 residues in the CDR3. CDR1 SGHDT and CDR2 YYEEEE come from the germline V gene. The ends lost 3 bases at V and 5 bases at J; junction bases unmatched: 7. The CDR3 reads CASSYDRGGNEQYF. CDR3 nucleotide sequence: TGTGCCAGCAGCTATGACAGGGGTGGGAACGAGCAGTACTTC. The whole variable domain, filled in from reference TRBV5-6 and TRBJ2-7, reads DAGVTQSPTHLIKTRGQQVTLRCSPKSGHDTVSWYQQALGQGPQFIFQYYEEEERQRGNFPDRFSGHQFPNYSSELNVNALLLGDSALYLCASSYDRGGNEQYFGPGTRLTVT.

The V call is TRBV11-2, the J call TRBJ1-2; no firm D call. CDR3 length: 15 residues. CDR1 is SGHAT and CDR2 is FQNNGV in the germline V gene. V was shortened by 1 base and J by 7 bases, with 16 bases between the two germline ends. In DNA, the CDR3 is TGTGCCAGCAGCTTAGGGGGAGGCGCCCCGGGTGGCTACACCTTC. Residues: CASSLGGGAPGGYTF.

V is TRBV7-9 and J is TRBJ1-2; D is ambiguous. Germline CDR1 reads SEHNR; CDR2 reads FQNEAQ (reference sequence). This CDR3 region has 14 residues. V was trimmed by 0 bases and J by 2 bases, leaving 7 bases between them. CDR3 residues: CASSLAPRNYGYTF. The CDR3 bases are TGTGCCAGCAGCTTAGCGCCGAGAAACTATGGCTACACCTTC. Supplemented by reference TRBV7-9 and TRBJ1-2, the full variable domain reads DTGVSQNPRHKITKRGQNVTFRCDPISEHNRLYWYRQTLGQGPEFLTYFQNEAQLEKSRLLSDRFSAERPKGSFSTLEIQRTEQGDSAMYLCASSLAPRNYGYTFGSGTRLTVV.

CDR3 nucleotides: TGTGCCAGCTCACCAGGGGAGACAGGGGGTAACACTGAAGCTTTCTTT. The encoded protein is CASSPGETGGNTEAFF. V usage is TRBV18 and J usage is TRBJ1-1; 9 bases line up with TRBD1. Germline loops: CDR1 KGHSH, CDR2 LQKENI. With V trimmed by 2 bases and J by 2 bases, 6 bases remained unmatched. CDR3 size: 16 residues.

The V and J genes are TRBV10-3 and TRBJ1-3, with D perhaps matching TRBD1 (5 bases). The germline gives CDR1 ENHRY, CDR2 SYGVKD. Between the trimmed V and J ends, which lost 3 bases and 1 base, there was a span of 10 bases. This CDR3 spans 15 amino acids. The CDR3 protein is CAISEIRTSGNTIYF. The CDR3 nucleotides read TGTGCCATCAGTGAAATTAGGACATCTGGAAACACCATATATTTT.

The chain uses TRBV7-9 and TRBJ2-1, with 11 bases identical to TRBD1. The CDR3 sequence is 18 residues long. V gave up 5 bases and J gave up 8 bases; unmatched junction bases: 17. Germline CDR1 SEHNR, CDR2 FQNEAQ (reference sequence). The CDR3 bases are TGTGCCAGCAGCCCCGGACAGGGGGCTCGAGCGGGAGTGGATGAGCAGTTCTTC. Its protein is CASSPGQGARAGVDEQFF.

This chain joins TRBV27 and TRBJ2-5; D gene ambiguous. The CDR3 has 14 amino acids. Trimming left V 6 bases short and J 5 bases short, with 16 bases between. Germline loops: CDR1 MNHEY, CDR2 SMNVEV (reference sequence). The CDR3 DNA reads TGTGCCAGCAGGGGTTCGGCTAGGTCGGAGACCCAGTACTTC. Amino acids: CASRGSARSETQYF.

The chain is built from TRBV18 and TRBJ1-4; no clear D gene. Trimming stripped 0 bases from V and 0 bases from J, with 8 bases between. Looked up from germline, CDR1 is KGHSH and CDR2 is LQKENI. The CDR3 has 16 amino acids. CDR3 sequence (DNA): TGTGCCAGCTCACCACCTCCCTCCTCAACTAATGAAAAACTGTTTTTT. As protein: CASSPPPSSTNEKLFF.

As regards this clone: Other DNA sequences in this sample translate to the same CDR3. This chain connects TRBV2 to TRBJ1-1; D call uncertain. The V gene's germline CDR1 is SNHLY and CDR2 FYNNEI. The V end was cut by 6 bases, the J end by 5 bases, with 7 bases between. The CDR3 is 11 amino acids. CDR3 DNA sequence: TGTGCCAGCAGGGGAGGGACTGAAGCTTTCTTT. Translated, it gives CASRGGTEAFF.

V is TRBV5-4 and J is TRBJ2-7; 14 bases match TRBD2. Germline assignment: CDR1 SGHNT and CDR2 YYREEE (reference sequence). The CDR3 consists of 19 residues. V shed 4 bases, J shed 3 bases, and the junction held 15 bases outside the gene matches. The CDR3 DNA sequence: TGTGCCAGCAGCCGACCAAAGGCGGGACTAGCGGGAGACTTCTACGAGCAGTACTTC. Amino acid sequence: CASSRPKAGLAGDFYEQYF.

This clone appeared a single time. CDR3 protein: CASSRQGAANEKLFF. The DNA for the CDR3 is TGCGCCAGCAGCCGGCAGGGGGCAGCTAATGAAAAACTGTTTTTT. V is TRBV5-1 and J is TRBJ1-4; TRBD1 aligns across 8 bases. CDR1 SGHRS and CDR2 YFSETQ come from the germline V gene. The CDR3 loop spans 15 amino acids. The ends lost 4 bases at V and 3 bases at J; junction bases unmatched: 5.

This clone came up once. As DNA, the CDR3 is TGTGCCAGCAGCCAAGGGCGCAGCGGGGAAGCTTTCTTT. Its protein is CASSQGRSGEAFF. The chain combines TRBV3-1 (or the pseudogene TRBV3-2) with TRBJ1-1, with D uncertain. V gave up 1 base and J gave up 8 bases, with 11 bases separating them. The V gene's germline CDR1 is LGHDT and CDR2 YNNKEL (reference sequence). The CDR3 runs to 13 residues.